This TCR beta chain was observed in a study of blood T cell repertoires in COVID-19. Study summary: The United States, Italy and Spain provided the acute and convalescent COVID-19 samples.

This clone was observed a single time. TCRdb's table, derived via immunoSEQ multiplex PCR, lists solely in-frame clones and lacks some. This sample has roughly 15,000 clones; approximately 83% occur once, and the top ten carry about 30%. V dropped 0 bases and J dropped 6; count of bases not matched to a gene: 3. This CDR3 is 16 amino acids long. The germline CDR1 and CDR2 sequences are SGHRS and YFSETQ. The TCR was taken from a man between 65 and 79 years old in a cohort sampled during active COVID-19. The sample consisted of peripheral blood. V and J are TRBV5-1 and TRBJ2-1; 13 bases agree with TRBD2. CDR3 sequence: CASSLERTSGSNEQFF. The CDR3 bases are TGCGCCAGCAGCTTGGAGAGGACTAGCGGGAGCAATGAGCAGTTCTTC.